This is a list of T cell receptor beta chains from one sample in a study of T cell responses to AZD1222 COVID-19 vaccine. Only in-frame clones appear in the TCRdb table, and some are missing; sequencing was by immunoSEQ multiplex PCR. The profile covers about 140,000 clones, with 93% appearing a single time and over 8% taken by the ten largest. The sample in question was peripheral blood, obtained on day 0 of AZD1222 vaccination. The receptors stem from an adult in good health. Each CDR3 is given with its conserved first and last residue. The D gene is left open where the match is weak. Clone size is not always given. Where it is, it says once, few, many or a class for expanded clones.

V gene: TRBV6-5
clone size: NA
D gene: NA
J gene: TRBJ1-6
CDR3 DNA: TGTGCCAGCAGTTACTCGCAGGGTAATTCACCCCTCCACTTT
CDR3 protein: CASSYSQGNSPLHF

V gene: TRBV7-3
clone size: NA
D gene: NA
J gene: TRBJ2-3
CDR3 DNA: TGTGCCAGCAGCTTAGGGAAAGCAGATACGCAGTATTTT
CDR3 protein: CASSLGKADTQYF

V gene: TRBV5-4
clone size: few
D gene: NA
J gene: TRBJ1-1
CDR3 DNA: TGTGCCAGCAGTCGCCGTAGTGACACTGAAGCTTTCTTT
CDR3 protein: CASSRRSDTEAFF

V gene: TRBV6-5
clone size: NA
D gene: TRBD1
J gene: TRBJ1-2
CDR3 DNA: TGTGCCAGCAGTTATGGTGGGACAGGACCCTATGGCTACACCTTC
CDR3 protein: CASSYGGTGPYGYTF

V gene: TRBV12-3/TRBV12-4
clone size: NA
D gene: TRBD1
J gene: TRBJ2-5
CDR3 DNA: TGTGCCAGCACCCGGACAGGGAGGGAGACCCAGTACTTC
CDR3 protein: CASTRTGRETQYF

V gene: TRBV27
clone size: NA
D gene: TRBD1
J gene: TRBJ2-3
CDR3 DNA: TGTGCCAGCAGTTTAGGGTCAGGGGGCCTCACAGATACGCAGTATTTT
CDR3 protein: CASSLGSGGLTDTQYF

V gene: TRBV13
clone size: once
D gene: NA
J gene: TRBJ1-1
CDR3 DNA: TGTGCCAGCAGCCATGAATGGGAGATCGGAGCTTTCTTT
CDR3 protein: CASSHEWEIGAFF

V gene: TRBV30
clone size: NA
D gene: NA
J gene: TRBJ1-4
CDR3 DNA: TGTGCCTGGAGAGGAGACTGGGGAAAACTGTTTTTT
CDR3 protein: CAWRGDWGKLFF

V gene: TRBV28
clone size: NA
D gene: TRBD2
J gene: TRBJ2-7
CDR3 DNA: TGTGCCAGCAGTTTCGTGTCAGCGCGGGACTACATCTACGAGCAGTACTTC
CDR3 protein: CASSFVSARDYIYEQYF

V gene: TRBV2
clone size: few
D gene: NA
J gene: TRBJ1-5
CDR3 DNA: TGTGCCAGCAGACAGGGAGGTGGCAATCAGCCCCAGCATTTT
CDR3 protein: CASRQGGGNQPQHF

V gene: TRBV27
clone size: NA
D gene: NA
J gene: TRBJ1-5
CDR3 DNA: TGTGCCAGCAGTTTAGGGAACGGGGTTCAGCCCCAGCATTTT
CDR3 protein: CASSLGNGVQPQHF

V gene: TRBV5-1
clone size: once
D gene: NA
J gene: TRBJ2-5
CDR3 DNA: TGCGCCAGCAGCTTGTTTGACCAAGAGACCCAGTACTTC
CDR3 protein: CASSLFDQETQYF

V gene: TRBV30
clone size: NA
D gene: NA
J gene: TRBJ1-1
CDR3 DNA: TGTGCCTGGAGTCGCGGGGGGACGTACACTGAAGCTTTCTTT
CDR3 protein: CAWSRGGTYTEAFF

V gene: TRBV19
clone size: NA
D gene: NA
J gene: TRBJ1-1
CDR3 DNA: TGTGCCAGTAGGTTGGACGCGGAGTCTGAAGCTTTCTTT
CDR3 protein: CASRLDAESEAFF

V gene: TRBV5-4
clone size: NA
D gene: NA
J gene: TRBJ1-1
CDR3 DNA: TGTGCCAGCAGCTTGGTGGGGAAGGGAACTGAAGCTTTCTTT
CDR3 protein: CASSLVGKGTEAFF

V gene: TRBV6-2/TRBV6-3
clone size: NA
D gene: NA
J gene: TRBJ1-5
CDR3 DNA: TGTGCCAGCAGTCGGACCGGCCAGCCCCAGCATTTT
CDR3 protein: CASSRTGQPQHF

V gene: TRBV7-9
clone size: once
D gene: TRBD1
J gene: TRBJ1-4
CDR3 DNA: TGTGCCAGCAGCTCGACAGGGAAGACGAATGAAAAACTGTTTTTT
CDR3 protein: CASSSTGKTNEKLFF

V gene: TRBV5-1
clone size: once
D gene: TRBD2
J gene: TRBJ2-2
CDR3 DNA: TGCGCCAGCAGCCGAATACCGGGACTAGCGGGAGGTCGCACCGGGGAGCTGTTTTTT
CDR3 protein: CASSRIPGLAGGRTGELFF

V gene: TRBV5-1
clone size: NA
D gene: TRBD1
J gene: TRBJ2-1
CDR3 DNA: TGCGCCAGCAGCTCGTCCGGGACAGGGTACAATGAGCAGTTCTTC
CDR3 protein: CASSSSGTGYNEQFF

V gene: TRBV7-9
clone size: NA
D gene: NA
J gene: TRBJ2-6
CDR3 DNA: TGTGCCAGCAGCTTATGGAGCAGTCCTGGGGCCAACGTCCTGACTTTC
CDR3 protein: CASSLWSSPGANVLTF

V gene: TRBV28
clone size: NA
D gene: NA
J gene: TRBJ1-2
CDR3 DNA: TGTGCCAGCAGTTTGGGCGTCAGCCAGACGGTGTACTATGGCTACACCTTC
CDR3 protein: CASSLGVSQTVYYGYTF

V gene: TRBV28
clone size: NA
D gene: TRBD1
J gene: TRBJ2-7
CDR3 DNA: TGTGCCAGCAGTGATACCGGGACAGGGTTGACCTACGAGCAGTACTTC
CDR3 protein: CASSDTGTGLTYEQYF

V gene: TRBV7-2
clone size: NA
D gene: TRBD2
J gene: TRBJ2-7
CDR3 DNA: TGTGCCAGCAGCTTAAATTCGGGGGGTTGGTACGAGCAGTACTTC
CDR3 protein: CASSLNSGGWYEQYF

V gene: TRBV29-1
clone size: NA
D gene: TRBD2
J gene: TRBJ2-1
CDR3 DNA: TGCAGCGTTGATGGTGTAGCGGGGGAGCCTTACCATGAGCAGTTCTTC
CDR3 protein: CSVDGVAGEPYHEQFF

V gene: TRBV10-3
clone size: NA
D gene: TRBD1
J gene: TRBJ1-1
CDR3 DNA: TGTGCCATCAGTGAGTCTATGGGACAGGGGAGGTCTGAAGCTTTCTTT
CDR3 protein: CAISESMGQGRSEAFF

V gene: TRBV11-3
clone size: NA
D gene: NA
J gene: TRBJ1-2
CDR3 DNA: TGTGCCAGCAGCTTAGACCAAGGGGGATCTGGTACATCTTATGGCTACACCTTC
CDR3 protein: CASSLDQGGSGTSYGYTF

V gene: TRBV5-4
clone size: NA
D gene: TRBD1
J gene: TRBJ2-2
CDR3 DNA: TGTGCCAGCAGCCCCAGGCACCGATCGGGGACAGGGTCGGTCGGGGAGCTGTTTTTT
CDR3 protein: CASSPRHRSGTGSVGELFF

V gene: TRBV10-3
clone size: few
D gene: NA
J gene: TRBJ1-1
CDR3 DNA: TGTGCCATCAGGCCCCAGGGTCGGGGGAACACTGAAGCTTTCTTT
CDR3 protein: CAIRPQGRGNTEAFF

V gene: TRBV19
clone size: NA
D gene: TRBD1
J gene: TRBJ1-6
CDR3 DNA: TGTGCCAGTAGTCCGATGACAGGGGCTAATTCACCCCTCCACTTT
CDR3 protein: CASSPMTGANSPLHF

V gene: TRBV19
clone size: once
D gene: NA
J gene: TRBJ1-2
CDR3 DNA: TGTGCCAGTAGTGTCGGTTGGCCGCCAAGTGGCTACACCTTC
CDR3 protein: CASSVGWPPSGYTF

V gene: TRBV12-3/TRBV12-4
clone size: NA
D gene: TRBD1
J gene: TRBJ2-5
CDR3 DNA: TGTGCCAGCAGTTGGACAGGGTCAGAGACCCAGTACTTC
CDR3 protein: CASSWTGSETQYF